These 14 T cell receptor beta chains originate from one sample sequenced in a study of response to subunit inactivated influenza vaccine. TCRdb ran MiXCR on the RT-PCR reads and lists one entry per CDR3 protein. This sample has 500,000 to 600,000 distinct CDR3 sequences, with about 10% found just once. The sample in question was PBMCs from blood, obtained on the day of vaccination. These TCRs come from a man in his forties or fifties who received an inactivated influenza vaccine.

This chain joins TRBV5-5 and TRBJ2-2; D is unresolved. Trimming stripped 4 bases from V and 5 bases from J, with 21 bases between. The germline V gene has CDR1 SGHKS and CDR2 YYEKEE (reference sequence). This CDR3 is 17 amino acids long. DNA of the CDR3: TGTGCCAGCAGCAGTGAAGGACGGATCGGGTGGACCGGGGAGCTGTTTTTT. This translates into CASSSEGRIGWTGELFF.

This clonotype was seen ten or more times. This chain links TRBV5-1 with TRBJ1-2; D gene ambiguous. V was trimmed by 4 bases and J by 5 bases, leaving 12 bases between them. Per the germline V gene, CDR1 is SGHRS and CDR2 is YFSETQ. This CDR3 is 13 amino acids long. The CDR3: CASSPKGEYGYTF. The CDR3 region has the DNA TGCGCCAGCAGCCCAAAGGGAGAATATGGCTACACCTTC.

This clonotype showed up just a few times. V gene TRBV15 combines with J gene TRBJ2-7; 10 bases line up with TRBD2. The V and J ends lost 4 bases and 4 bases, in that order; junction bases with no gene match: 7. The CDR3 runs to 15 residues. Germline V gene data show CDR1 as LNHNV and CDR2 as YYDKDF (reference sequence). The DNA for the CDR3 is TGTGCCACCAGCACCCAGCGGGGGGGCACTTACGAGCAGTACTTC. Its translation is CATSTQRGGTYEQYF.

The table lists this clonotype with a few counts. The CDR3 DNA reads TGTGCCAGCAGTTCGTCAACCACTGAGGTCCTGACTTTC. Translating gives CASSSSTTEVLTF. The gene calls are TRBV12-3 or TRBV12-4 and TRBJ2-6; D is uncertain. The CDR3 has 13 residues. The ends were cut back, 4 bases at V and 13 bases at J, with 14 bases in the middle.

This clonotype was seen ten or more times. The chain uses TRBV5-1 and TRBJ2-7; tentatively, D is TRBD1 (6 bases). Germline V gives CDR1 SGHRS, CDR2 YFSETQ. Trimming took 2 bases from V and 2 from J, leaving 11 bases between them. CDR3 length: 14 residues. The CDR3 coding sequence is TGCGCCAGCAGCTTTTTAAGGGGGACCTACGAGCAGTACTTC. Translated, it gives CASSFLRGTYEQYF.

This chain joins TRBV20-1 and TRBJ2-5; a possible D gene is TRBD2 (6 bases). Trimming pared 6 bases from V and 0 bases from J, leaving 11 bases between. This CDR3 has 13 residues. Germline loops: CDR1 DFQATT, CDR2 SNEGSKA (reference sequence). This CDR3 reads CSALAPDQETQYF. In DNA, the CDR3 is TGCAGTGCGCTAGCGCCAGACCAAGAGACCCAGTACTTC.

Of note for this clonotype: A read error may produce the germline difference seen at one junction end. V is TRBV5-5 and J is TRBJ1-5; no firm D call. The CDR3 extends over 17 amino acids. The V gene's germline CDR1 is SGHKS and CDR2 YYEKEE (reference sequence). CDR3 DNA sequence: TGTGGCAGCAGCTTGCAGGCACTTACTTATAGCAATCAGCCCCAGCATTTT. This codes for CGSSLQALTYSNQPQHF.

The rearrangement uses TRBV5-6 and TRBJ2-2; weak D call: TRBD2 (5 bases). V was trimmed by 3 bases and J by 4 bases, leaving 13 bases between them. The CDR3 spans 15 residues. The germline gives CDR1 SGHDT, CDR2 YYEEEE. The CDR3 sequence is CASSWGSTSTGELFF. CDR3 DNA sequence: TGTGCCAGCAGCTGGGGAAGTACTAGCACCGGGGAGCTGTTTTTT.

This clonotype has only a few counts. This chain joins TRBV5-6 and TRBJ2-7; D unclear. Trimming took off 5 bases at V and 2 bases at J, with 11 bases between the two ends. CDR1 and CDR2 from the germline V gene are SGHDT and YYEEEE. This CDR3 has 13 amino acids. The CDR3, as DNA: TGTGCCAGCAGTGGAATTCCCCCCTACGAGCAGTACTTC. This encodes CASSGIPPYEQYF. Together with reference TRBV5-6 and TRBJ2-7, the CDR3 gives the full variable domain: DAGVTQSPTHLIKTRGQQVTLRCSPKSGHDTVSWYQQALGQGPQFIFQYYEEEERQRGNFPDRFSGHQFPNYSSELNVNALLLGDSALYLCASSGIPPYEQYFGPGTRLTVT.

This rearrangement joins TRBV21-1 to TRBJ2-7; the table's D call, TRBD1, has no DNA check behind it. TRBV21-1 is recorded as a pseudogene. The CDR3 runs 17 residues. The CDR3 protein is CASSKALTGTGSYEQYF. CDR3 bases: TGTGCCAGCAGCAAAGCCCTCACCGGGACAGGCTCCTACGAGCAGTACTTC.

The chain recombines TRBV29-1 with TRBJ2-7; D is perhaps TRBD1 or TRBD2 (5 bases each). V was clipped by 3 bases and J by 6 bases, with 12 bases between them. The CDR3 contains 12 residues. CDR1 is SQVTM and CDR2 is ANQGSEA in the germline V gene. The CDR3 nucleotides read TGCAGCGTTGAGGGGGACGGAGCCGAGCAGTACTTC. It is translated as CSVEGDGAEQYF.

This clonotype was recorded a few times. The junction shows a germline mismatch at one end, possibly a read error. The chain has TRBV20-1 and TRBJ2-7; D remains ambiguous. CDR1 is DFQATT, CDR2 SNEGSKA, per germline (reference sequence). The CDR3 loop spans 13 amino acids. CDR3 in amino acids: CSARDSTDRPMNF. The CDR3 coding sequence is TGCAGTGCTAGAGATAGTACGGACCGGCCAATGAACTTC.

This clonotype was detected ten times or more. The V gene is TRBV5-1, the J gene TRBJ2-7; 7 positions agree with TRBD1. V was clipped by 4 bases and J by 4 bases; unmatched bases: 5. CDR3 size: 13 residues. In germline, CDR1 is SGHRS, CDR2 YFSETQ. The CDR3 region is CASSRGQPYEQYF. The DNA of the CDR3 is TGCGCCAGCAGCCGGGGACAGCCTTACGAGCAGTACTTC.

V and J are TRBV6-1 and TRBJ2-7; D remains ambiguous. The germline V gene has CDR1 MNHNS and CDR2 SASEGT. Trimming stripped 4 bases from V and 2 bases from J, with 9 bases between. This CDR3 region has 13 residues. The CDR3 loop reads CASSGDWAYEQYF. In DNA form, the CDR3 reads TGTGCCAGCAGTGGTGACTGGGCCTACGAGCAGTACTTC.